One T cell receptor (beta chain) is described in this entry. Its antigen is still unknown. CDR1 and CDR2 (germline): SQVTM, ANQGSEA. CDR3 length: 13 residues. Trimming shortened V by 7 bases and J by 10 bases, and 17 bases separated the two germline ends. Template material for amplifying TCR beta CDR3 regions consisted of RNA transcripts. The HTBI primer set drove a first-round RT-PCR of the TCR CDR3. MiXCR was run by TCRdb on the multiplex PCR reads, yielding one entry per CDR3 protein. In the table there are hundreds of thousands of distinct CDR3 sequences, roughly 50% of which are singletons. This sample is drawn from a study of T cells in Graves' hyperthyroidism and ophthalmopathy. Study-level points and caveats: A median about 6.2 months before onset, the model predicted ophthalmopathy.

This chain connects TRBV29-1 to TRBJ1-6; TRBD1 might be the D (5 bases). The sequence was obtained from a woman under 30 with Graves' hyperthyroidism. Sequences were obtained from peripheral blood or thyroid tissue (not recorded which). The CDR3, as DNA: TGCAGCGCCGCGGGGGGTACTGGATCACCCCTCCACTTT. Residues: CSAAGGTGSPLHF.